This entry is about one TCR beta chain. The antigen is not known. This sample was taken from a study of T cell repertoires in cytomegalovirus infection. The overall study: The authors relied on CMV epitopes, both recently identified HLA-C-restricted and well-studied HLA-B-restricted. Matching HLA type and CMV infection were both indicated by public TCR beta signatures.

One entry per CDR3 protein results from TCRdb running MiXCR on the reads. Here the sample spans fewer than 60,000 distinct CDR3 sequences, around a fifth being singletons. V gave up 10 bases and J gave up 3 bases, with 12 bases separating them. The CDR3 runs 13 residues. Study-level results: The ex vivo response was dominated by HLA-C-restricted CMV-specific TCR beta clonotypes. Identification of carriers of CMV plus the relevant HLA was achieved through cumulative public TCR beta family frequency.

The sample in question was CD8+ T cells from cultured PBMCs, obtained from culture after CMV antigen stimulation. The chain has TRBV12-3 or TRBV12-4 and TRBJ2-2, with D maybe TRBD1 (5 bases). The receptor was isolated from a human donor in good health (CMV status not recorded). Some clones in this sample may be carry-over from other donors' samples. The CDR3 nucleotides are TGTGCCACGGACCCAGGGTACACCGGGGAGCTGTTTTTT. As protein: CATDPGYTGELFF.